This TCR beta chain comes out of a study of shared clonotypes between healthy human individuals. Splitting of each subset's genomic DNA was done evenly across several immunoSEQ plates. Sequenced by immunoSEQ multiplex PCR; TCRdb stores in-frame clones only, minus some. The sample lists fewer than 1.8 million clones, about 98.5% occurring once. V shed 6 bases, J shed 5 bases, and the junction held 10 bases outside the gene matches. CDR3 length: 16 residues. Germline V gene sequence: CDR1 SEHNR, CDR2 FQNEAQ (reference sequence). V gene TRBV7-9 combines with J gene TRBJ1-5; 10 bases line up with TRBD1. The sequenced sample consisted of naive CD4+ T cells sorted from blood. Subset specified: CD45RA+ positively selected. This TCR came from a man aged 25-40 years in good health. The CDR3 coding sequence is TGTGCCAGCAGTCTCGGGGACAGGGGATTACATCAGCCCCAGCATTTT. Protein sequence: CASSLGDRGLHQPQHF.